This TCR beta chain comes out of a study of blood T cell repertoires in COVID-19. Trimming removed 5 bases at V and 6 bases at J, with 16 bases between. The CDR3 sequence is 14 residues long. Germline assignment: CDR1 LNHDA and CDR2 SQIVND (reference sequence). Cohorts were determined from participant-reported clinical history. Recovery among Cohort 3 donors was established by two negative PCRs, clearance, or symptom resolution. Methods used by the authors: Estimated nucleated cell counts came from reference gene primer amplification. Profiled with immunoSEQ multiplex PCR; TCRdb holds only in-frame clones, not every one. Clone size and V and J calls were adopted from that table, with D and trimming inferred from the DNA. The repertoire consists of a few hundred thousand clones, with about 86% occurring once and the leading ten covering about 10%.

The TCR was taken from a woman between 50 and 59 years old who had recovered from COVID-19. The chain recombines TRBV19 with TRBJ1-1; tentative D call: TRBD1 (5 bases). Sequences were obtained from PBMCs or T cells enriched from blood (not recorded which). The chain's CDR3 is CASSAGPREPEAFF. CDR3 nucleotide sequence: TGTGCCAGTAGTGCGGGACCCCGGGAGCCTGAAGCTTTCTTT.